This T cell receptor beta chain was sequenced for a study of T cells expressing NK-cell markers. The length of the CDR3 is 17 residues. 5'RACE template switching with UMIs produced the TCR beta cDNA. TCRdb reprocessed the 5' RACE reads and reports one entry per CDR3 protein, with no DNA. The sample has 200,000 to 300,000 distinct CDR3 sequences. Input material: blood T cells: a sorted CD56 or NKG2C T cell subset, CD4+ or CD8+ T cells, or bulk PBMC T cells (not recorded which). The receptor was isolated from a woman aged 18-70 years in good health. The V gene is TRBV21-1, the J gene TRBJ2-1; TCRdb designates TRBD2, a call that cannot be tested without DNA. TRBV21-1 has pseudogene status. The CDR3 reads CASSKVLAGGPCNEQFF.